Listed here are 32 T cell receptor beta chains from one sample, sequenced in a study of cytomegalovirus exposure and HLA in healthy donors. PCR employed 60 Vbeta and 13 Jbeta primers. The repertoire was sequenced with immunoSEQ multiplex PCR; TCRdb's copy has only in-frame clones and lacks some. The sample contains about 200,000 clones, approximately 79% of which appear only once. Sequencing was performed on PBMCs. All receptors derive from a male donor in good health and CMV-seronegative.

The V gene is TRBV10-3, the J gene TRBJ2-7; no clear D gene. This CDR3 region has 14 residues. With 10 bases removed from V and 3 bases from J, the gap between germline ends came to 19 bases. From germline, CDR1 is ENHRY and CDR2 SYGVKD. The DNA for the CDR3 is TGTGCCACCTCACGATCGGGTTCGGGCTACGAGCAGTACTTC. It specifies CATSRSGSGYEQYF.

Only a few counts were recorded for this clone. The genes are TRBV6-1 and TRBJ1-2; 8 bases line up with TRBD1. The CDR3 sequence is 14 residues long. The V segment lost 7 bases and the J segment 4 bases; nucleotides outside the gene matches: 8. Germline-derived CDR1 and CDR2 are MNHNS and SASEGT. CDR3 sequence (DNA): TGTGCCAGCAAAGAGTCAGGGGGCTCCTATGGCTACACCTTC. This translates into CASKESGGSYGYTF.

The chain couples TRBV28 to TRBJ1-6; D might be TRBD1 (6 bases). The germline CDR1 and CDR2 sequences are MDHEN and SYDVKM. V shed 5 bases and J shed 14 bases, with 22 bases lying between them. The length of the CDR3 is 15 residues. CDR3 region: CASSIVLPQGFTLHF. The CDR3 bases are TGTGCCAGCAGTATCGTCCTTCCACAGGGTTTCACCCTCCACTTT.

This chain connects TRBV7-9 to TRBJ2-7; no clear D gene. With 3 bases removed from V and 5 bases from J, the gap between germline ends came to 8 bases. CDR3 length: 12 amino acids. The germline V gene has CDR1 SEHNR and CDR2 FQNEAQ (reference sequence). The CDR3 protein is CASSFPFDEQYF. The CDR3 DNA sequence: TGTGCCAGCAGCTTCCCATTTGACGAGCAGTACTTC.

The V call is TRBV27, the J call TRBJ2-1, with TRBD1 matching over 8 bases. Per the germline V gene, CDR1 is MNHEY and CDR2 is SMNVEV (reference sequence). This CDR3 contains 14 residues. The ends lost 8 bases at V and 3 bases at J; junction bases unmatched: 6. The CDR3 here is CASAPGTGYNEQFF. The CDR3 DNA follows: TGTGCCAGCGCCCCCGGGACAGGCTACAATGAGCAGTTCTTC.

This sequence joins TRBV5-4 and TRBJ1-1; weak D call: TRBD1 (5 bases). Looked up from germline, CDR1 is SGHNT and CDR2 is YYREEE (reference sequence). V lost 4 bases and J 6 bases, leaving 13 bases between the germline ends. The CDR3 length is 13 residues. The CDR3 sequence: CASSEVRDSEAFF. The CDR3 DNA reads as TGTGCCAGCAGCGAGGTTAGGGACTCTGAAGCTTTCTTT.

The chain uses TRBV25-1 and TRBJ1-4; TRBD1 aligns across 7 bases. J lost 6 bases, V lost 3 bases, and 1 base had no gene match. CDR1 is MGHDK, CDR2 SYGVNS, per germline. This CDR3 comprises 13 residues. The CDR3 sequence: CASSETGYEKLFF. CDR3 nucleotides: TGTGCCAGCAGTGAGACAGGGTATGAAAAACTGTTTTTT.

The gene calls are TRBV5-8 and TRBJ1-1; D perhaps matches TRBD1 (5 bases). The ends were cut back, 6 bases at V and 2 bases at J, with 17 bases in the middle. The CDR3 runs to 15 residues. The germline V gene encodes CDR1 SGHTS and CDR2 YDEGEE. CDR3 sequence: CASTLDRGINTEAFF. The DNA of the CDR3 is TGTGCCAGCACCCTTGATAGGGGAATTAACACTGAAGCTTTCTTT.

This chain links TRBV27 with TRBJ2-3; 8 nucleotides align to TRBD1. With V trimmed by 5 bases and J by 1 base, 8 bases remained unmatched. CDR3 length: 16 residues. Looked up from germline, CDR1 is MNHEY and CDR2 is SMNVEV (reference sequence). In DNA, the CDR3 is TGTGCCAGCAGTCCGTGGCAGGGGGCAGGCACAGATACGCAGTATTTT. Translating it yields CASSPWQGAGTDTQYF.

The chain recombines TRBV27 with TRBJ1-5; D possibly corresponds to TRBD1 (5 bases). Germline CDR1 and CDR2: MNHEY and SMNVEV (reference sequence). This CDR3 has 16 amino acids. Trimming left V 6 bases short and J 5 bases short, with 20 bases between. CDR3 nucleotide sequence: TGTGCCAGCAGCGTTGGGGTCGGGGGAGTCGATCAGCCCCAGCATTTT. Amino acid sequence: CASSVGVGGVDQPQHF.

V is TRBV5-1 and J is TRBJ2-7; TRBD2 matches at 14 bases. Unmatched junction bases numbered 7, after V lost 4 bases and J lost 1 base. CDR3 size: 17 residues. Germline CDR1 SGHRS, CDR2 YFSETQ. The CDR3 DNA reads TGCGCCAGCAGCACGGGACTAGCGGGAGCAGGATCCTACGAGCAGTACTTC. Its protein product is CASSTGLAGAGSYEQYF.

A word on this clone: The same CDR3 also results from other DNA sequences found in this sample. V gene TRBV6-5 combines with J gene TRBJ1-5, with D possibly matching TRBD1 (5 bases). V was clipped by 8 bases and J by 7 bases, with 21 bases between them. Per the germline V gene, CDR1 is MNHEY and CDR2 is SVGAGI. CDR3 length: 15 residues. In nucleotides, the CDR3 is TGTGCCAGCCGCCCCGGGCAGGGTCAAGGCCAGCCCCAGCATTTT. The encoded protein is CASRPGQGQGQPQHF.

The gene calls are TRBV7-9 and TRBJ1-2; the match to TRBD1 covers 7 bases. V lost 5 bases, J lost 1 base, and 4 bases stayed unmatched. This CDR3 contains 14 residues. Germline values: CDR1 SEHNR, CDR2 FQNEAQ (reference sequence). The chain's CDR3 is CASSQTGSNYGYTF. The CDR3 nucleotides are TGTGCCAGCAGCCAGACAGGGAGTAACTATGGCTACACCTTC.

The CDR3 sequence: CASSITGTGIFADTQYF. CDR3 nucleotide sequence: TGTGCCAGTAGTATAACCGGGACAGGGATTTTCGCAGATACGCAGTATTTT. This rearrangement joins TRBV19 to TRBJ2-3, with 9 bases matching TRBD1. This CDR3 comprises 17 residues. Germline CDR1 LNHDA, CDR2 SQIVND (reference sequence). Losses at the gene ends were 2 bases for V and 4 bases for J; bases not matched to a gene: 10.

A few counts support this clone. The chain uses TRBV30 and TRBJ1-2; weak D call: TRBD1 (6 bases). The CDR3 runs to 14 residues. The germline V gene encodes CDR1 GTSNPN and CDR2 SVGIG (reference sequence). Trimming shortened V by 3 bases and J by 1 base, and 12 bases separated the two germline ends. The CDR3 region is CAWREGGFNYGYTF. Written as DNA, the CDR3 is TGTGCCTGGAGAGAAGGGGGATTTAACTATGGCTACACCTTC.

This chain links TRBV7-2 with TRBJ2-2, with a possible D match to TRBD1 (5 bases). This CDR3 spans 15 amino acids. V gave up 1 base and J gave up 6 bases, with 12 bases separating them. Germline loops: CDR1 SGHTA, CDR2 FQGNSA. The CDR3 DNA reads TGTGCCAGCAGCTTAGGTATCAGGGTGGCCGGGGAGCTGTTTTTT. Translated, it gives CASSLGIRVAGELFF.

The chain recombines TRBV5-1 with TRBJ2-5, with a possible D match to TRBD1 (5 bases). Germline-derived CDR1 and CDR2 are SGHRS and YFSETQ. This CDR3 region has 13 residues. V was trimmed by 3 bases and J by 5 bases, leaving 11 bases between them. CDR3 sequence: CASSSGAGETQYF. CDR3 DNA: TGCGCCAGCAGCTCTGGGGCAGGGGAGACCCAGTACTTC.

This chain uses TRBV9 with TRBJ2-1, with D unclear. The CDR3 runs to 13 residues. Trimming removed 0 bases at V and 8 bases at J, with 9 bases between. Germline CDR1 is SGDLS and CDR2 is YYNGEE. CDR3 in amino acids: CASSVETTYEQFF. The CDR3 DNA follows: TGTGCCAGCAGCGTAGAAACCACTTATGAGCAGTTCTTC.

The V call is TRBV30, the J call TRBJ1-4; 9 bases match TRBD1. Germline CDR1 and CDR2: GTSNPN and SVGIG (reference sequence). The CDR3 extends over 15 amino acids. Trimming removed 1 base from V and 7 bases from J; junction bases left unmatched: 7. CDR3 in amino acids: CAWSAFGTGTEKLFF. For the CDR3, the DNA is TGTGCCTGGAGTGCTTTTGGGACAGGGACTGAAAAACTGTTTTTT.

This chain joins TRBV20-1 and TRBJ2-3, with D possibly being TRBD1 (5 bases). The CDR3 consists of 10 residues. The V and J ends lost 4 bases and 6 bases respectively, with 5 bases between them. Germline V gene sequence: CDR1 DFQATT, CDR2 SNEGSKA (reference sequence). The CDR3 here is CSAKGDTQYF. The CDR3 nucleotides read TGCAGTGCTAAGGGGGATACGCAGTATTTT.

DNA for the CDR3: TGTGCCAGCAGCTGGCAGGGGGCTCTCAATGAGCAGTTCTTC. Its translation is CASSWQGALNEQFF. The chain carries TRBV5-6 and TRBJ2-1; 8 bases are shared with TRBD1. The junction had 5 bases not matched to a gene; V was cut back by 3 bases and J by 6 bases. From germline, CDR1 is SGHDT and CDR2 YYEEEE. The CDR3 covers 14 residues.

This clone was recorded only once. This rearrangement joins TRBV6-5 to TRBJ1-1; weak D call: TRBD1 (6 bases). The germline gives CDR1 MNHEY, CDR2 SVGAGI. The CDR3 extends over 13 amino acids. Trimming took off 6 bases at V and 1 base at J, with 9 bases between the two ends. CDR3 amino acids: CASRIQGNTEAFF. The CDR3, as DNA: TGTGCCAGCAGAATACAGGGGAACACTGAAGCTTTCTTT.

The chain employs TRBV6-1 and TRBJ2-1; D not resolved. CDR3 length: 15 amino acids. Deletions cut 6 bases from V and 6 bases from J, with 18 bases between. The germline CDR1 and CDR2 sequences are MNHNS and SASEGT. DNA of the CDR3: TGTGCCAGCAGGGCCTTGGCTAGTGTTGGCAATGAGCAGTTCTTC. Its translation is CASRALASVGNEQFF.

The table lists this clone with a few counts. The V gene is TRBV25-1, the J gene TRBJ1-2; no reliable D call. V lost 1 base to trimming and J lost 4 bases, with 13 bases between them. Germline V gene lookup returns CDR1 MGHDK and CDR2 SYGVNS. The CDR3 is 15 residues long. The CDR3 DNA follows: TGTGCCAGCAGTGAATTTGAGGGTTCCGTCTATGGCTACACCTTC. Its translation: CASSEFEGSVYGYTF.

V is TRBV5-4 and J is TRBJ1-4; D gene uncertain. The CDR3 spans 13 residues. With 0 bases removed from V and 4 bases from J, the gap between germline ends came to 4 bases. Germline assignment: CDR1 SGHNT and CDR2 YYREEE (reference sequence). CDR3 nucleotides: TGTGCCAGCAGCTTGGGAGATAATGAAAAACTGTTTTTT. This codes for CASSLGDNEKLFF.

This clone was recorded only once. The rearrangement uses TRBV6-4 and TRBJ2-1; D possibly corresponds to TRBD2 (5 bases). This CDR3 is built from 14 residues. Trimming removed 3 bases from V and 10 bases from J, with 16 bases in between. The germline gives CDR1 MRHNA, CDR2 SNTAGT. The CDR3: CASSDIPTGREQFF. CDR3 in DNA: TGTGCCAGCAGTGATATCCCTACGGGGAGAGAGCAGTTCTTC.

The V gene is TRBV9, the J gene TRBJ2-1; D possibly corresponds to TRBD2 (6 bases). This CDR3 is built from 15 residues. Trimming shortened V by 4 bases and J by 5 bases, and 16 bases separated the two germline ends. Per the germline V gene, CDR1 is SGDLS and CDR2 is YYNGEE. The CDR3 loop reads CASSRGTLGNNEQFF. The CDR3 DNA follows: TGTGCCAGCAGCCGGGGGACTCTGGGCAACAATGAGCAGTTCTTC.

V and J are TRBV27 and TRBJ1-2; 7 positions agree with TRBD1. The CDR3 runs 15 residues. J gave up 6 bases and V 0 bases, and 7 bases lay outside the gene matches. Germline assignment: CDR1 MNHEY and CDR2 SMNVEV (reference sequence). The chain's CDR3 is CASSLSRGLMDGYTF. CDR3 nucleotide sequence: TGTGCCAGCAGTTTATCGAGGGGGCTCATGGATGGCTACACCTTC.

The rearrangement links TRBV9 to TRBJ1-6, with TRBD1 matching 8 bases. The CDR3 has 16 residues. CDR1 is SGDLS and CDR2 is YYNGEE in the germline V gene. The V segment lost 3 bases and the J segment 7 bases; nucleotides outside the gene matches: 9. CDR3 protein: CASSARTGSGNSPLHF. The CDR3 DNA sequence: TGTGCCAGCAGCGCTAGGACAGGGAGTGGCAATTCACCCCTCCACTTT.

V gene TRBV11-2 combines with J gene TRBJ2-7, with TRBD2 as a possible D gene (6 bases). The CDR3 loop spans 15 amino acids. Per the germline V gene, CDR1 is SGHAT and CDR2 is FQNNGV. V was shortened by 1 base and J by 1 base, with 11 bases between the two germline ends. CDR3 bases: TGTGCCAGCAGCTTAGTGGGTGGAGGGTCCTACGAGCAGTACTTC. Amino acid sequence: CASSLVGGGSYEQYF.

This clone came up once. This chain uses TRBV27 with TRBJ1-5; TRBD1 is a possible D gene (6 bases). This CDR3 spans 14 amino acids. With 6 bases removed from V and 3 bases from J, the gap between germline ends came to 12 bases. Germline CDR1 reads MNHEY; CDR2 reads SMNVEV (reference sequence). The chain's CDR3 is CASRSTGYNQPQHF. CDR3 sequence (DNA): TGTGCCAGCAGGAGTACAGGGTACAATCAGCCCCAGCATTTT.

The rearrangement links TRBV4-1 to TRBJ2-7; 15 nucleotides align to TRBD2. With V trimmed by 0 bases and J by 1 base, 13 bases remained unmatched. This CDR3 has 21 amino acids. The germline V gene has CDR1 MGHRA and CDR2 YSYEKL. The CDR3 sequence: CASSQDRLEGLAGGRSYEQYF. CDR3 bases: TGCGCCAGCAGCCAAGATCGTTTGGAGGGACTAGCGGGGGGAAGGTCCTACGAGCAGTACTTC.